Following are 5 T cell receptor beta chains from one sample sequenced in a study of blood T cell repertoires in COVID-19. The data were produced by immunoSEQ multiplex PCR, yet TCRdb's version contains in-frame clones alone and is incomplete. The sample consists of 150,000 or so clones, 85% to 95% of them appearing once. The sample comprised peripheral blood. These receptors were collected from a man in his fifties with acute or convalescent COVID-19.

V usage is TRBV27 and J usage is TRBJ2-1; D is unresolved. The V end lost 11 bases, the J end lost 5 bases, and 13 bases lay between the germline ends. CDR3 size: 12 residues. Per germline, CDR1 MNHEY and CDR2 SMNVEV (reference sequence). DNA of the CDR3: TGTGCCGTACGGGTAGCCCACAATGAGCAGTTCTTC. As protein: CAVRVAHNEQFF.

The chain employs TRBV5-8 and TRBJ1-5; D gene uncertain. Deletions cut 4 bases from V and 4 bases from J, with 12 bases between. The germline gives CDR1 SGHTS, CDR2 YDEGEE. The CDR3 consists of 14 residues. The DNA of the CDR3 is TGTGCCAGCAGCCTAGGCGGAGAAAATCAGCCCCAGCATTTT. Protein: CASSLGGENQPQHF.

The gene calls are TRBV19 and TRBJ1-2; 10 nucleotides match TRBD1. V gave up 6 bases and J gave up 4 bases; unmatched junction bases: 14. The CDR3 has 17 residues. CDR1 is LNHDA, CDR2 SQIVND, per germline (reference sequence). The CDR3 nucleotides are TGTGCCAGTAGGACGGGACAGGGGCCCCCAGGGGGCTATGGCTACACCTTC. Translated, it gives CASRTGQGPPGGYGYTF.

This clone has a handful of counts. The CDR3 here is CATSRGSSYNEQFF. CDR3 DNA sequence: TGTGCCACCAGTCGGGGGAGCTCCTACAATGAGCAGTTCTTC. The chain employs TRBV24-1 and TRBJ2-1; D is perhaps TRBD2 (6 bases). Trimming took 6 bases from V and 0 from J, leaving 8 bases between them. CDR3 length: 14 amino acids. CDR1 and CDR2 from the germline V gene are KGHDR and SFDVKD.

The V and J genes are TRBV7-3 and TRBJ2-2; no firm D call. The CDR3 extends over 13 amino acids. The germline V gene has CDR1 SGHTA and CDR2 FQGTGA. V lost 3 bases, J lost 6 bases, and 8 bases lay in between. CDR3 sequence (DNA): TGTGCCAGCAGCTTTCTCGACTCCGGGGAGCTGTTTTTT. This translates into CASSFLDSGELFF.